This TCR beta chain derives from a study of blood T cell repertoires in COVID-19. Study background: Both acute and convalescent COVID-19 samples were obtained from the United States, Italy and Spain. Sources were T cells, B-cell-depleted T cells, or PBMCs; the material itself was cDNA or gDNA.

This CDR3 is built from 17 residues. CDR1 SGHAT and CDR2 FQNNGV come from the germline V gene. Trimming removed 5 bases from V and 2 bases from J; junction bases left unmatched: 9. Per the original methods: Researchers report that nucleated cell counts were estimated from reference gene primer amplification. Sequencing used immunoSEQ multiplex PCR; TCRdb keeps in-frame clones, though not all of them. V and J calls and clone size are those listed in that table; D and trimming were worked out from the DNA. Of 120,000 to 150,000 clones in the sample, 82% were seen once. What was sequenced was peripheral blood. This sequence joins TRBV11-2 and TRBJ1-4, with TRBD1 identical over 9 bases. The TCR comes from an elderly woman with acute or convalescent COVID-19. CDR3 coding DNA: TGTGCCAGCAGCATTGGGGGGACAGGGCAGACTAATGAAAAACTGTTTTTT. Translating gives CASSIGGTGQTNEKLFF.